This T cell receptor (beta chain) originates from a study of T cell changes during pregnancy in multiple sclerosis. Trimming left V 9 bases short and J 0 bases short, with 6 bases between. Per germline, CDR1 MNHEY and CDR2 SVGAGI. This CDR3 has 12 amino acids. Sequencing was performed with immunoSEQ multiplex PCR; in TCRdb, only in-frame clones are kept and a portion is missing. The sample contains some 80,000 clones, approximately 90% of which appear only once. The receptor comes from a female donor with multiple sclerosis, enrolled in a pregnancy study. The gene calls are TRBV6-5 and TRBJ1-3; no reliable D call. The sample was peripheral blood, taken in the first trimester of pregnancy. The CDR3 DNA follows: TGTGCCAGTCACAGCTCTGGAAACACCATATATTTT. Its translation: CASHSSGNTIYF.